In this sample, the clone carrying this TCR beta chain turned up a few times. These data are taken from a study of early T cells in non-severe SARS-CoV-2 infection. V lost 2 bases, J lost 5 bases, and 9 bases lay in between. CDR3 size: 14 residues. Germline V gene sequence: CDR1 MRHNA, CDR2 SNTAGT. TCRdb reanalysed the 5' RACE reads using MiXCR and keeps one entry per CDR3 protein. This repertoire shows under 50,000 distinct CDR3 sequences, 4% to 5% found once; its top ten account for around 6%. The V and J genes are TRBV6-4 and TRBJ2-2; D is uncertain. The clonotype comes from an adult who was a healthcare worker with PCR-confirmed SARS-CoV-2 infection or an uninfected control (not recorded which). The sequenced sample consisted of whole blood. The CDR3: CASSDQIHTGELFF. The CDR3 DNA sequence: TGTGCCAGCAGTGACCAGATCCATACCGGGGAGCTGTTTTTT.